One and the same sample provided the 8 T cell receptor beta chains below, sequenced in a study of graft-versus-host responses after intestinal transplantation. Their specific antigens are unknown. Assay used: immunoSEQ multiplex PCR; TCRdb lists only in-frame clones, some missing. The sample records nearly 110,000 clones, over 80% being singletons. This material consisted of unstimulated CD4+ T cells sorted from spleen or lymph node cells, taken before transplant. The receptor source for this set is a human donor who was the organ donor for an intestinal transplant.

V and J are TRBV7-3 and TRBJ2-2; the match to TRBD1 covers 8 bases. Germline values: CDR1 SGHTA, CDR2 FQGTGA. The CDR3 sequence is 15 residues long. Trimming took 6 bases from V and 1 from J; bases not matched to a gene: 4. In DNA, the CDR3 is TGTGCCAGCAGACCTACAGGGGGGAACACCGGGGAGCTGTTTTTT. It codes for CASRPTGGNTGELFF.

This rearrangement joins TRBV29-1 to TRBJ1-2; D gene ambiguous. Germline V gene lookup returns CDR1 SQVTM and CDR2 ANQGSEA. The V and J ends lost 6 bases and 3 bases respectively, with 5 bases between them. The CDR3 consists of 10 residues. CDR3 residues: CSVYDYGYTF. CDR3 nucleotide sequence: TGCAGCGTGTACGACTATGGCTACACCTTC.

The chain combines TRBV10-3 with TRBJ1-5; D uncertain. The CDR3 length is 13 residues. Trimming took off 8 bases at V and 4 bases at J, with 12 bases between the two ends. The germline V gene encodes CDR1 ENHRY and CDR2 SYGVKD. CDR3 DNA: TGTGCCATCGTCGAGGCCACAAATCAGCCCCAGCATTTT. Its translation is CAIVEATNQPQHF.

This chain joins TRBV4-1 and TRBJ1-2; no clear D gene. CDR1 MGHRA and CDR2 YSYEKL come from the germline V gene. The CDR3 runs 13 residues. V was shortened by 1 base and J by 0 bases, with 3 bases between the two germline ends. Here the CDR3 reads CASSQGANYGYTF. In DNA, the CDR3 is TGCGCCAGCAGCCAAGGAGCTAACTATGGCTACACCTTC.

This rearrangement joins TRBV7-2 to TRBJ2-1, with a weak D call TRBD1 (5 bases). The CDR3 has 14 residues. Trimming removed 5 bases from V and 9 bases from J, with 17 bases in between. Germline assignment: CDR1 SGHTA and CDR2 FQGNSA. The CDR3 sequence is CASSPGRVRGEQFF. CDR3 bases: TGTGCCAGCAGCCCCGGTCGGGTAAGGGGTGAGCAGTTCTTC.

The rearrangement links TRBV12-5 to TRBJ1-6, with D tentatively TRBD1 (6 bases). The germline gives CDR1 LGHNT, CDR2 FRNRAP. The V end was cut by 6 bases, the J end by 0 bases, with 24 bases between. The CDR3 covers 20 residues. The CDR3 loop is CASGVSGPTGESSYNSPLHF. The DNA for the CDR3 is TGTGCTAGTGGAGTATCGGGACCGACAGGCGAGAGCTCCTATAATTCACCCCTCCACTTT.

This chain connects TRBV6-5 to TRBJ2-7; 7 bases are a match to TRBD1. The trim removed 6 bases at V and 1 base at J, leaving 6 bases unmatched. This CDR3 region has 14 residues. From germline, CDR1 is MNHEY and CDR2 SVGAGI. CDR3 DNA: TGTGCCAGCAGATACCGGGACAGATCCTACGAGCAGTACTTC. This gives the protein CASRYRDRSYEQYF.

The rearrangement uses TRBV7-2 and TRBJ2-2; the D is unclear. CDR3 length equals 12 residues. Germline V gene data show CDR1 as SGHTA and CDR2 as FQGNSA. The V end lost 1 base, the J end lost 7 bases, and 4 bases lay between the germline ends. The CDR3 sequence is CASSLDSGELFF. As DNA, the CDR3 is TGTGCCAGCAGCTTAGACAGCGGGGAGCTGTTTTTT.